In its sample, the clone carrying this T cell receptor (beta chain) was seen once. TCRdb's table, derived via immunoSEQ multiplex PCR, lists solely in-frame clones and lacks some. The sample has about 200,000 clones, 70% to 90% seen once; the top ten hold around 7.4%. The data derive from a study of blood T cell repertoires in COVID-19. The CDR3 length is 17 residues. With 1 base removed from V and 6 bases from J, the gap between germline ends came to 23 bases. The chain links TRBV5-3 to TRBJ2-7, with D perhaps TRBD1 (6 bases). TRBV5-3 is filed as an ORF, its function uncertain. Input material: PBMCs or T cells enriched from blood (not recorded which). The receptor's source is a woman in her forties with acute COVID-19. The CDR3 is CARSLMVQRAQTGEQYF. The CDR3 nucleotides read TGTGCCAGAAGCTTGATGGTTCAGAGGGCCCAGACAGGCGAGCAGTACTTC.